This T cell receptor (beta chain) was sequenced during a study of control samples from healthy donors and cancer patients. Trimming cost V 4 bases and J 5 bases, with 8 bases left between them. This CDR3 contains 11 residues. The germline CDR1 and CDR2 sequences are SQVTM and ANQGSEA. Assay used: immunoSEQ multiplex PCR; TCRdb lists only in-frame clones, some missing. The table records some 120,000 clones, 70% to 90% of them present only once. This clonotype originated in a woman aged 70-85 years in good health. Sequencing input: blood. The chain employs TRBV29-1 and TRBJ1-1; D unresolved. This CDR3 reads CSVVEATEAFF. CDR3 DNA sequence: TGCAGCGTTGTTGAGGCGACTGAAGCTTTCTTT.